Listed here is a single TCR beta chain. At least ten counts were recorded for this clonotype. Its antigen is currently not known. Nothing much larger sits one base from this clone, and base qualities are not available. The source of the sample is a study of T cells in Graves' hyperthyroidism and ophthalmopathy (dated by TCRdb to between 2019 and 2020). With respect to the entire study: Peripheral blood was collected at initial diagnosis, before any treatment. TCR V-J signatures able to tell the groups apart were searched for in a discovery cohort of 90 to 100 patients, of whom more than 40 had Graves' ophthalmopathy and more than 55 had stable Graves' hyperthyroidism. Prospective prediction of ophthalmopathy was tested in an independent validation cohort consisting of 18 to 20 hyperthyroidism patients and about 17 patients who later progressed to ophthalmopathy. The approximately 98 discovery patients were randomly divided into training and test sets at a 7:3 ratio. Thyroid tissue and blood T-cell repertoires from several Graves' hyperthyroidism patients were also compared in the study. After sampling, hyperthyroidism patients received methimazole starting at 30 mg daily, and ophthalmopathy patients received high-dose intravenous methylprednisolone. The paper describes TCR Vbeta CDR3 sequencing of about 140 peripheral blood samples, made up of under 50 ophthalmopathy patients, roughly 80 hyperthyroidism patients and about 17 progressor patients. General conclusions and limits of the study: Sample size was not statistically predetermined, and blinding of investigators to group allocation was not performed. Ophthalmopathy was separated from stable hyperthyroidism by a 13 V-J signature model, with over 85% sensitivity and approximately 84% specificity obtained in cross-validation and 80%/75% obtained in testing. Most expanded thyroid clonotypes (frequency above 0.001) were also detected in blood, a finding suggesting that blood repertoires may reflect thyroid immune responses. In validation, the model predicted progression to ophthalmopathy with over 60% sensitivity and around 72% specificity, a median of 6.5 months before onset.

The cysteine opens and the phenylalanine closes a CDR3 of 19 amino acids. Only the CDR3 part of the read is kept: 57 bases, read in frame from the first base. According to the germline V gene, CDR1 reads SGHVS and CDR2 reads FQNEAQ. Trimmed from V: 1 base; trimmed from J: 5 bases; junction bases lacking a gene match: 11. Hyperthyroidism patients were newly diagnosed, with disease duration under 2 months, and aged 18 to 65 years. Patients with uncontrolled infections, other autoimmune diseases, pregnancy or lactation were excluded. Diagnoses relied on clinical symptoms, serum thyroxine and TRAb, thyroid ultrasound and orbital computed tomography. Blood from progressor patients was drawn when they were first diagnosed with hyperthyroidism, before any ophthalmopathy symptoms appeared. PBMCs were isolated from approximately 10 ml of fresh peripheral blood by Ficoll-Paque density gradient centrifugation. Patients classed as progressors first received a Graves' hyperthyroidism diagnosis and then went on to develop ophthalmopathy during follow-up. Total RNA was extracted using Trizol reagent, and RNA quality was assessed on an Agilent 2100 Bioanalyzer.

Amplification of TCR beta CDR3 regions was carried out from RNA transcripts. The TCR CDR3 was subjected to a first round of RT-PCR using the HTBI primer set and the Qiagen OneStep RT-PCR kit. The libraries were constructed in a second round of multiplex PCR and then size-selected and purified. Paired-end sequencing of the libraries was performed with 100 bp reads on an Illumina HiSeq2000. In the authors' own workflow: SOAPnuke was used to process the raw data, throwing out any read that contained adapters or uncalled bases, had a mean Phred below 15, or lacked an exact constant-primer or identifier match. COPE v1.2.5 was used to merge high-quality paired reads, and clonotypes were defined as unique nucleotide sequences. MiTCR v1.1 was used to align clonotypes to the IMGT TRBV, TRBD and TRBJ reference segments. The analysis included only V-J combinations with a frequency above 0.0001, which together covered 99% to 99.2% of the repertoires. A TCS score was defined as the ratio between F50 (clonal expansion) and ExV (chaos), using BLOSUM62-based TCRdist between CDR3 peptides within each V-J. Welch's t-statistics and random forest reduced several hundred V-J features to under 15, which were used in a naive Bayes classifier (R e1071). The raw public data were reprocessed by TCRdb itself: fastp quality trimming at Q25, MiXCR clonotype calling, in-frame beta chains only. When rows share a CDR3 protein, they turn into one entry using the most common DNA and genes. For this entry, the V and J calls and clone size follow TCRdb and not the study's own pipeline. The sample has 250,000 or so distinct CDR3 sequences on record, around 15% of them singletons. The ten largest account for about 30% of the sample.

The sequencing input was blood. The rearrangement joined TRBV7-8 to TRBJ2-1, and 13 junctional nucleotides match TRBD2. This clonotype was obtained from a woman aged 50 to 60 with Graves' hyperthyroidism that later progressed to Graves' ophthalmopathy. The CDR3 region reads CASSLELAGGPYLNNEQFF. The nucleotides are TGTGCCAGCAGCTTAGAACTAGCGGGAGGGCCGTATTTAAACAATGAGCAGTTCTTC.